A single TCR beta chain is shown here with its context. Its cognate antigen is unknown. V shed 0 bases and J shed 9 bases, with 3 bases lying between them. This CDR3 comprises 11 residues. Germline CDR1 is ENHRY and CDR2 is SYGVKD. This sample is drawn from a study of monozygotic twins with cystic fibrosis. Study as a whole: With roughly 16 PCR cycles, barcoded libraries came from about 2.9 micrograms of fragmented DNA. Findings and limits, study-wide: Co-twins had the most similar V usage for 13 of 16 pairs, J for 8. The repertoire was suggested to be naive-dominated, clonality median roughly 0.0089. Nucleotide-identical clonotype sharing was significantly higher within monozygotic CF twin pairs than between unrelated CF individuals.

The data were produced by immunoSEQ multiplex PCR, yet TCRdb's version contains in-frame clones alone and is incomplete. The data show approximately 36,000 clones, 80% to 95% seen once. The genes are TRBV10-3 and TRBJ2-1; D ambiguous. The sequence was collected from a boy aged 2-15 years with cystic fibrosis. What was sequenced was blood. CDR3 nucleotide sequence: TGTGCCATCAGTGAGTCCGGTGAGCAGTTCTTC. Protein product: CAISESGEQFF.